The 2 T cell receptor beta chains below come from one sample, sequenced in a study of blood T cell repertoires in COVID-19. Sequencing used immunoSEQ multiplex PCR; TCRdb keeps in-frame clones, though not all of them. The sample lists some 100,000 clones, about 74% occurring once. The sequencing input was peripheral blood. The receptors shown here come from a man between 65 and 79 years old with COVID-19, enrolled during active disease.

The rearrangement joins TRBV4-3 to TRBJ2-1, with a weak D call TRBD1 (10 bases). Germline assignment: CDR1 LGHNA and CDR2 YSLEER. V lost 1 base to trimming and J lost 3 bases, with 28 bases between them. This CDR3 has 21 amino acids. CDR3 in DNA: TGCGCCAGCAGCCAAGTCGCGTTGGGACAGGGGTTGACTAGCGGCTACAATGAGCAGTTCTTC. This encodes CASSQVALGQGLTSGYNEQFF.

CDR3 amino acids: CASSPDTEAFF. The CDR3 nucleotides read TGTGCCAGCAGCCCAGACACTGAAGCTTTCTTT. The V call is TRBV9, the J call TRBJ1-1, with unresolved D. The germline CDR1 and CDR2 sequences are SGDLS and YYNGEE. Trimming stripped 4 bases from V and 3 bases from J, with 4 bases between. The CDR3 covers 11 residues.